The table lists the clone carrying this T cell receptor (beta chain) with a few counts. The data originate from a study of blood T cell repertoires in COVID-19. Clones were read by immunoSEQ multiplex PCR, and TCRdb kept only the in-frame ones, dropping some. The sample has 160,000 or so clones; around 84% are singletons. The germline V and J ends were trimmed by 5 bases and 3 bases, with 7 bases remaining between them. Germline CDR1 reads SGHAT; CDR2 reads FQNNGV. The CDR3 totals 13 residues. The TCR sequence derives from a man aged 35-49 years with acute or convalescent COVID-19. The sequenced material came from peripheral blood. The chain couples TRBV11-2 to TRBJ2-2, with D uncertain. The CDR3 nucleotides read TGTGCCAGCAGCGCCAGCGACACCGGGGAGCTGTTTTTT. Translation: CASSASDTGELFF.